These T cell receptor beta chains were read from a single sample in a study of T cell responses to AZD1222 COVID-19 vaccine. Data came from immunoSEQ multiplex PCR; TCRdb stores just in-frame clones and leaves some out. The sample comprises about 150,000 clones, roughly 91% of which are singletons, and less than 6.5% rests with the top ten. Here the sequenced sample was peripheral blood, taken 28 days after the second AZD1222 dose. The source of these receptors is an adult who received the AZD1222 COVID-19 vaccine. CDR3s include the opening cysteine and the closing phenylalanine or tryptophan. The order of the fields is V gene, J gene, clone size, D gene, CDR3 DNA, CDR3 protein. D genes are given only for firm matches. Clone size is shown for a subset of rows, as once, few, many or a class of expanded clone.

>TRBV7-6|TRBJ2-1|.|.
TGTGCCAGCAGCGTAGAGACAGGCCGTAATGAGCAGTTCTTC
CASSVETGRNEQFF
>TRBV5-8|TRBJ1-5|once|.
TGTGCCAGCAGCTTCTCAGGGGTTAGCAATCAGCCCCAGCATTTT
CASSFSGVSNQPQHF
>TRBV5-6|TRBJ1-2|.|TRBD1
TGTGCCAGCAGCTTGGTCCCAGGGGGAGTCTATGGCTACACCTTC
CASSLVPGGVYGYTF
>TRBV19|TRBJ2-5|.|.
TGTGCCAGTAGTATAGGTCTGGGACGGAATCTCCAAGAGACCCAGTACTTC
CASSIGLGRNLQETQYF
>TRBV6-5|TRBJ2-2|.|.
TGTGCCAGCAGCATACGGATCGGGGAGCTGTTTTTT
CASSIRIGELFF
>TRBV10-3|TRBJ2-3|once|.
TGTGCCATCAGTGAGTCGGCAGGGGGGACAGATACGCAGTATTTT
CAISESAGGTDTQYF
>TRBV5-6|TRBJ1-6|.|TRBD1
TGTGCCAGCAGCCTGGGACAGACTAATTCACCCCTCCACTTT
CASSLGQTNSPLHF
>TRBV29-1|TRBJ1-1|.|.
TGCAGCGTTGGGAGTTGGGGGACCACTGAAGCTTTCTTT
CSVGSWGTTEAFF
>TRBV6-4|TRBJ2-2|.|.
TGTGCCAGCAGTGACTCGAGGGGAAACACCGGGGAGCTGTTTTTT
CASSDSRGNTGELFF
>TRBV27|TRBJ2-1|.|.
TGTGCCAGCAGTTTAGGGAGTGTGCAGTTCTTC
CASSLGSVQFF
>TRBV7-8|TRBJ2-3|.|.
TGTGCCAGCAGCCGGAGGGCCCCCACAGATACGCAGTATTTT
CASSRRAPTDTQYF
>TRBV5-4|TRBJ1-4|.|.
TGTGCCAGCAGCTTTGGCGGACTGAACAATGAAAAACTGTTTTTT
CASSFGGLNNEKLFF
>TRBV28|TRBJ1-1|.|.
TGTGCCAGCAGTTTCCCCCTGGAGGGGCCGATGAACACTGAAGCTTTCTTT
CASSFPLEGPMNTEAFF
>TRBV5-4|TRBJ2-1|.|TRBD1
TGTGCCAGCAGTTACACCGGGACAGGGGGCTCAGGCAATGAGCAGTTCTTC
CASSYTGTGGSGNEQFF
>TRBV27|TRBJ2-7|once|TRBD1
TGTGCCAGCAGTTCAGAAACCGGGACAGGTTTGGGCGAGCAGTACTTC
CASSSETGTGLGEQYF
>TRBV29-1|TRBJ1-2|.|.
TGCAGCGTTGCTTCCCAACGAGGTGGCTACACCTTC
CSVASQRGGYTF
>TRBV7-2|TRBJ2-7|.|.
TGTGCCAGCAGCCCGGACGGATTCTACGAGCAGTACTTC
CASSPDGFYEQYF
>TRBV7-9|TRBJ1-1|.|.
TGTGCCAGCAGCCCGCGGGGCAGGGCGAGCACTGAAGCTTTCTTT
CASSPRGRASTEAFF
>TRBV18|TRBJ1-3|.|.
TGTGCCAGCTCACCGGGCAGCTCTGGAAACACCATATATTTT
CASSPGSSGNTIYF
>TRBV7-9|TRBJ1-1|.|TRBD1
TGTGCCAGCAGCGGGGGACAGGGGTGGAACACTGAAGCTTTCTTT
CASSGGQGWNTEAFF
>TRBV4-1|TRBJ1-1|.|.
TGCGCCAGCAGCCCGCTTAATCGACAGACTGAAGCTTTCTTT
CASSPLNRQTEAFF
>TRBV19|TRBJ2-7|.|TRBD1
TGTGCCAGTAGTATAGCAACAGGGGGTCCCTACGAGCAGTACTTC
CASSIATGGPYEQYF
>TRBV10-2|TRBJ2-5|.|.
TGCGCCAGCAGTTACAATTCAGCGGAGACCCAGTACTTC
CASSYNSAETQYF
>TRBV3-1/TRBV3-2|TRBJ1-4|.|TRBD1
TGTGCCAGCAGCTTAGGCGGGACAGTCAATGAAAAACTGTTTTTT
CASSLGGTVNEKLFF
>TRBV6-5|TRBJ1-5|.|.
TGTGCCAGCAGTAACTACAGACAGCCCCAGCATTTT
CASSNYRQPQHF
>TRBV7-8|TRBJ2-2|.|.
TGTGCCAGCAGCTTAGTTTTAGACACCGGGGAGCTGTTTTTT
CASSLVLDTGELFF
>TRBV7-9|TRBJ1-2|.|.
TGTGCCAGCAGCCCACCATACTCCCGGTTGTCAGCTAGTGGCTACACCTTC
CASSPPYSRLSASGYTF
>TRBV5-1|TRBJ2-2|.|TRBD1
TGCGCCAGCAGCTTGGGAAGGGACAGAAGGGCCGGGGAGCTGTTTTTT
CASSLGRDRRAGELFF